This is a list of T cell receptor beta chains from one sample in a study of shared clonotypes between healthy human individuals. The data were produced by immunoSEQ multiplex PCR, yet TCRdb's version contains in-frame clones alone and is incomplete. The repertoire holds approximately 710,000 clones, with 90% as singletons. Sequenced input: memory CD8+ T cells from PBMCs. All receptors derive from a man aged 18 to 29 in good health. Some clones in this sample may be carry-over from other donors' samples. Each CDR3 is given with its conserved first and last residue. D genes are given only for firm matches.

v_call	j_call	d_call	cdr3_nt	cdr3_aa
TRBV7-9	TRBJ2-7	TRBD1	TGTGCCAGCAGCCTGGGACAGGGGGTCCCCGAGCAGTACTTC	CASSLGQGVPEQYF
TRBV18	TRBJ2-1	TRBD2	TGTGCCAGCTCACCACCCAGACTAGCGGGAACTTACAATGAGCAGTTCTTC	CASSPPRLAGTYNEQFF
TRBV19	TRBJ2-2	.	TGTGCCAGTAGTAGGGGGCCTTCGAACACCGGGGAGCTGTTTTTT	CASSRGPSNTGELFF
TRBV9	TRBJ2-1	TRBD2	TGTGCCAGCAGCTTTGGGACTAGCGGAGTTTACAATGAGCAGTTCTTC	CASSFGTSGVYNEQFF
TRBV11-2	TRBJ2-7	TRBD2	TGTGCCAGCAGCCCCTGGGGGACTAGATCCCACGAGCAGTACTTC	CASSPWGTRSHEQYF
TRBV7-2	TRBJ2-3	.	TGTGCCAGCAGCCCGGGACGGCTTAACGCAGATACGCAGTATTTT	CASSPGRLNADTQYF
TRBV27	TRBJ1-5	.	TGTGCCAGCAGTTTACTCGGATCGAAGCAGCCCCAGCATTTT	CASSLLGSKQPQHF
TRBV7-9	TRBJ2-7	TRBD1	TGTGCCAGCAGCTCGAAGGGGGACAGGGGGCCCTACGAGCAGTACTTC	CASSSKGDRGPYEQYF
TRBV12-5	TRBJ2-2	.	TGTGCTAGTGGGTCGTCCCTATTCCCCGGGGAGCTGTTTTTT	CASGSSLFPGELFF
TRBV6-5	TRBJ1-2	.	TGTGCCAGCAGTTACTCCAGGGAGCAACGTGGCGATGGCTACACCTTC	CASSYSREQRGDGYTF
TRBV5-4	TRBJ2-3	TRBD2	TGTGCCAGCAGCTTGGGACTAGCGGGAGGCTTTGGAGATACGCAGTATTTT	CASSLGLAGGFGDTQYF
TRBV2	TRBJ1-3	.	TGTGCCAGCAGGTTTGGTCACCAGAGGGAAAACACCATATATTTT	CASRFGHQRENTIYF
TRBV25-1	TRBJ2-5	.	TGTGCCAGCAGTGAATCGGGAACAGTTAGATTCCAAGAGACCCAGTACTTC	CASSESGTVRFQETQYF
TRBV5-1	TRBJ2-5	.	TGCGCCAGCAGCTTGGCGATCGTCCGTGACTCTTTGGGAGAAGAGACCCAGTACTTC	CASSLAIVRDSLGEETQYF
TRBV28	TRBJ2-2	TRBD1	TGTGCCAGCAAGGGACAGCAAAGGACCGGGGAGCTGTTTTTT	CASKGQQRTGELFF
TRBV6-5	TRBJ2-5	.	TGTGCCAGCAGTTACTCTGGAGGGGCTCAAGAGACCCAGTACTTC	CASSYSGGAQETQYF